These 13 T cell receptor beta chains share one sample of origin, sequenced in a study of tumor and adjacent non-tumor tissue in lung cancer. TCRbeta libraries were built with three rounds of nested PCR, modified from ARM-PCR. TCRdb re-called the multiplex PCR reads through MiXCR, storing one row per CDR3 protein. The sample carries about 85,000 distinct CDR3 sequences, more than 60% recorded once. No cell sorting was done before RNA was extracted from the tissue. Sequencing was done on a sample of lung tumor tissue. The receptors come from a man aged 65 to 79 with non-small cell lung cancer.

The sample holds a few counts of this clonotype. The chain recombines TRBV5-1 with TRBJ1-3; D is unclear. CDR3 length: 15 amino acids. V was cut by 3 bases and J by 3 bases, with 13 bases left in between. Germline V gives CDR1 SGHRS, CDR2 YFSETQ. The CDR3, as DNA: TGCGCCAGCAGCTCCGAAGGACGTAATGGAAACACCATATATTTT. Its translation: CASSSEGRNGNTIYF. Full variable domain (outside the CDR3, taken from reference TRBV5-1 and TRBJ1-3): KAGVTQTPRYLIKTRGQQVTLSCSPISGHRSVSWYQQTPGQGLQFLFEYFSETQRNKGNFPGRFSGRQFSNSRSEMNVSTLELGDSALYLCASSSEGRNGNTIYFGEGSWLTVV.

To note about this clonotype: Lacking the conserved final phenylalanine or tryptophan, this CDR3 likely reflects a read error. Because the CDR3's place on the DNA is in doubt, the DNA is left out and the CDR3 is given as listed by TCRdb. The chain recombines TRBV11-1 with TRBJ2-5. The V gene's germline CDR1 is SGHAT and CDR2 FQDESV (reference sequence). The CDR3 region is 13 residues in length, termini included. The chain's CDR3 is CASSLGSRQTHYI.

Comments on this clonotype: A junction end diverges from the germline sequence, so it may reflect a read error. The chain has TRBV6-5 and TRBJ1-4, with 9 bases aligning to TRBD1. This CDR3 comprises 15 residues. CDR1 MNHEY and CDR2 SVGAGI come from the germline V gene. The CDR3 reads CASSLRDRAREKLFF. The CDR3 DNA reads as TGTGCCAGCTCCCTCCGGGACAGGGCTCGGGAAAAGCTGTTTTTT.

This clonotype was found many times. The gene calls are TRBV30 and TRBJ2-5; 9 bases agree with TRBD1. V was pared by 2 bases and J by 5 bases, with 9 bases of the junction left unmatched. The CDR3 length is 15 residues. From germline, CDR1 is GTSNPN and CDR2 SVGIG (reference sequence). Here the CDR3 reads CAWSFGTGFYETQYF. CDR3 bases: TGTGCCTGGAGTTTTGGGACAGGGTTTTACGAGACCCAGTACTTC. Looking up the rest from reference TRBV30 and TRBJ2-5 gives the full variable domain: SQTIHQWPATLVQPVGSPLSLECTVEGTSNPNLYWYRQAAGRGLQLLFYSVGIGQISSEVPQNLSASRPQDRQFILSSKKLLLSDSGFYLCAWSFGTGFYETQYFGPGTRLLVL.

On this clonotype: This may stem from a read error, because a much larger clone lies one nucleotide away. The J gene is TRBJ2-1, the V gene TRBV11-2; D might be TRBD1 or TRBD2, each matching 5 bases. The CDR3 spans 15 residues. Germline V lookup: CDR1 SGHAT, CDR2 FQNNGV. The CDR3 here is CVSSPWGGLYNEQFF. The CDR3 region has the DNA TGTGTCAGCAGCCCCTGGGGCGGACTCTACAATGAGCAGTTCTTC.

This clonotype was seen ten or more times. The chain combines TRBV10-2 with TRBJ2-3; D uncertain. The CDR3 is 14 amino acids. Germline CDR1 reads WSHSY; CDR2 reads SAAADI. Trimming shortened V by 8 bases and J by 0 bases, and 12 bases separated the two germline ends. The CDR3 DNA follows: TGCGCCAGCTCTCCGGTTGCTAGCACAGATACGCAGTATTTT. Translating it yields CASSPVASTDTQYF.

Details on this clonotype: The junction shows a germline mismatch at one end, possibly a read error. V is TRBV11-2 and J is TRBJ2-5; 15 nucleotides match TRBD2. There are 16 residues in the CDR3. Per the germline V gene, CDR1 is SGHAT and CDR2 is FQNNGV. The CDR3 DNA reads TGTACCAGCGGCACGGGACTAGCGGGGGGAGCGGAGACCCAGTGCTTC. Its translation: CTSGTGLAGGAETQCF.

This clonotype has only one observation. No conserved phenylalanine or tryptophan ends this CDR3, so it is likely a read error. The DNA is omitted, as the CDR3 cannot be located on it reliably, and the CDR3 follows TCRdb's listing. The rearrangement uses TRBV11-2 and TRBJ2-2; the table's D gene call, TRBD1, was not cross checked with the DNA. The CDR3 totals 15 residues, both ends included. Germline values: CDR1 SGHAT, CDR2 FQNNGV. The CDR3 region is CACSLGRGRTGELVL.

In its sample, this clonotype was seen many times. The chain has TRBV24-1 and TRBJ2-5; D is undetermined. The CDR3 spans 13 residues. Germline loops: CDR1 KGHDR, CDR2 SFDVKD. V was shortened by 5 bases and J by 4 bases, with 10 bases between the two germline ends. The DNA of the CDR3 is TGTGCCACCAGTGCTACAAGGGTAGAGACCCAGTACTTC. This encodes CATSATRVETQYF.

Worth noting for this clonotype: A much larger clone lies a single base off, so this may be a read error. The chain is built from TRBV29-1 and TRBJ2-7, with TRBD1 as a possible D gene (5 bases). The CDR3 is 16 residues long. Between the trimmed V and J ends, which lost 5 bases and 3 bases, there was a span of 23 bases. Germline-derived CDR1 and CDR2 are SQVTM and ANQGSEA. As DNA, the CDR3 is TGCAGCGTTTTTGCGCGCGTAGGGCCCAGGGACTACGAGCAGTACTTC. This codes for CSVFARVGPRDYEQYF.

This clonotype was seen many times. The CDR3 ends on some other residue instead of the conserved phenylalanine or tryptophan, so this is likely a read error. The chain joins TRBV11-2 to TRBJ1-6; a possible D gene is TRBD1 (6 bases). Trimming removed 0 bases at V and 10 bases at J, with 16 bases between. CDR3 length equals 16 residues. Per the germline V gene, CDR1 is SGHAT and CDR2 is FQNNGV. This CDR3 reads CASSLDGGWVGSPLHL. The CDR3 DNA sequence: TGTGCCAGCAGCTTAGATGGGGGCTGGGTTGGGTCACCCCTCCACTTG.

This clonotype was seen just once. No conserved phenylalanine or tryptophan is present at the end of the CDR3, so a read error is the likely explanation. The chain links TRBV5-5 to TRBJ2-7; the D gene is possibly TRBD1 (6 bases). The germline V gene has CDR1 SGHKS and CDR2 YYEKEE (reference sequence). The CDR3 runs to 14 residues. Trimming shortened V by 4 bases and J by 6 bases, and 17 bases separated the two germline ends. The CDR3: CASSQKDRCGEQYI. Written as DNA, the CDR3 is TGTGCCAGCAGCCAAAAAGACAGGTGCGGCGAGCAGTACATC.

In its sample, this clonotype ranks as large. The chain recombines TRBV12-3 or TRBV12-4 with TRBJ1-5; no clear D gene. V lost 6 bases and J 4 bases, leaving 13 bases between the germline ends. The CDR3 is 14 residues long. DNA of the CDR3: TGTGCCAGCAGCGACCGGAGGAGGAATCAGCCCCAGCATTTT. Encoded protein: CASSDRRRNQPQHF.